A single sample is the source of the 25 T cell receptor beta chains below, sequenced in a study of T-cell reconstitution after alpha-beta-depleted transplantation in children (dated by TCRdb to about 2016). Library creation used PCR. TCRdb names Illumina HiSeq 2500 as the instrument used. TCR libraries were prepared with molecular barcoding, using unique molecular identifiers to normalize TCRbeta repertoire quantification. TCRdb ran its own pipeline on the public reads, namely fastp trimming at Q25 and MiXCR clone calling, and kept in-frame beta chains. For every CDR3 protein sequence, its rows merge into one entry that carries the most common genes and DNA. The sample profile shows hundreds of thousands of distinct CDR3 sequences; about 14% of them were found once. 3.5% to 4.5% of the sample rests with the top ten. This material consisted of PBMCs, taken from the stem cell graft. These receptors were taken from a human donor who donated a stem cell graft to a child with Fanconi anemia.

This rearrangement joins TRBV20-1 to TRBJ1-5; D not resolved. V lost 3 bases and J 3 bases, leaving 12 bases between the germline ends. The germline CDR1 and CDR2 sequences are DFQATT and SNEGSKA (reference sequence). This CDR3 has 14 amino acids. CDR3 nucleotides: TGCAGTGCTAGTCCCAGCCCTCTCAATCAGCCCCAGCATTTT. This codes for CSASPSPLNQPQHF.

In this sample, this clonotype turned up many times. The chain recombines TRBV27 with TRBJ2-1; D gene ambiguous. This CDR3 region has 12 residues. Per the germline V gene, CDR1 is MNHEY and CDR2 is SMNVEV (reference sequence). The V end was cut by 3 bases, the J end by 7 bases, with 7 bases between. CDR3 residues: CASSFLGNEQFF. The CDR3 nucleotides are TGTGCCAGCAGTTTCCTAGGTAATGAGCAGTTCTTC.

This clonotype turned up a few times. This chain joins TRBV30 and TRBJ2-3; no definite D call. Germline V CDR1 and CDR2: GTSNPN, SVGIG (reference sequence). The V and J ends lost 0 bases and 2 bases respectively, with 9 bases between them. The CDR3 has 14 residues. CDR3 protein: CAWSVRRITDTQYF. CDR3 nucleotide sequence: TGTGCCTGGAGTGTACGGCGTATCACAGATACGCAGTATTTT.

This chain joins TRBV5-5 and TRBJ1-5, with 10 nucleotides matching TRBD1. The CDR3 has 14 amino acids. The germline gives CDR1 SGHKS, CDR2 YYEKEE (reference sequence). V gave up 3 bases and J gave up 7 bases; unmatched junction bases: 4. This chain's CDR3 is CASSWGTGEQPQHF. The CDR3 DNA sequence: TGTGCCAGCAGCTGGGGGACAGGGGAGCAGCCCCAGCATTTT.

The chain couples TRBV5-1 to TRBJ1-1, with D possibly matching TRBD1 (6 bases). The CDR3 covers 15 residues. V was clipped by 4 bases and J by 1 base, with 14 bases between them. Germline CDR1 SGHRS, CDR2 YFSETQ. The CDR3 here is CASSPGGGSNTEAFF. CDR3 in DNA: TGCGCCAGCAGCCCGGGAGGGGGTTCGAACACTGAAGCTTTCTTT.

Only a few counts were recorded for this clonotype. In DNA form, the CDR3 reads TGCGCCAGCAGCCCCGGTCCTGGGACTAGCGGGGAAGAGACCCAGTACTTC. This sequence encodes CASSPGPGTSGEETQYF. The chain carries TRBV4-1 and TRBJ2-5; TRBD2 matches 13 bases. Germline V gene lookup returns CDR1 MGHRA and CDR2 YSYEKL. With 4 bases clipped from V and 3 bases from J, the junction kept 8 bases outside the gene matches. The CDR3 consists of 17 residues.

This clonotype turned up a few times. V is TRBV6-1 and J is TRBJ2-3, with a weak D call TRBD1 (5 bases). The V end lost 1 base, the J end lost 2 bases, and 13 bases lay between the germline ends. The germline CDR1 and CDR2 sequences are MNHNS and SASEGT. The CDR3 totals 16 residues. CDR3 sequence: CASSEGTSPITDTQYF. The CDR3, as DNA: TGTGCCAGCAGTGAAGGGACATCGCCAATCACAGATACGCAGTATTTT.

This clonotype has more than one count but fewer than ten. This sequence joins TRBV5-6 and TRBJ1-2, with a possible D match to TRBD1 (5 bases). This CDR3 comprises 15 residues. The germline gives CDR1 SGHDT, CDR2 YYEEEE. V was pared by 0 bases and J by 4 bases, with 13 bases between. CDR3 region: CASSLVGQRTYGYTF. In DNA form, the CDR3 reads TGTGCCAGCAGCTTGGTGGGGCAGAGGACCTATGGCTACACCTTC.

The chain uses TRBV3-1 and TRBJ2-5, with D possibly TRBD2 on 5 matching bases. The germline V gene has CDR1 LGHDT and CDR2 YNNKEL (reference sequence). V was trimmed by 0 bases and J by 0 bases, leaving 20 bases between them. The CDR3 covers 19 residues. The CDR3 here is CASSQDEAVQANHQETQYF. DNA for the CDR3: TGTGCCAGCAGCCAAGACGAAGCGGTACAAGCGAATCACCAAGAGACCCAGTACTTC.

The sample holds one count of this clonotype. The chain employs TRBV12-3 or TRBV12-4 and TRBJ2-1; TRBD1 might be the D (5 bases). V was clipped by 3 bases and J by 4 bases, with 10 bases between them. The CDR3 has 14 residues. The CDR3 nucleotides are TGTGCCAGCAGTTTCAGGGCAGCTTACAATGAGCAGTTCTTC. Amino acids: CASSFRAAYNEQFF.

This clonotype was picked up a small number of times. The chain carries TRBV15 and TRBJ2-2; D might be TRBD2 (5 bases). The CDR3 runs 14 residues. Between the trimmed V and J ends, which lost 4 bases and 3 bases, there was a span of 9 bases. Germline values: CDR1 LNHNV, CDR2 YYDKDF (reference sequence). The CDR3 region has the DNA TGTGCCACCAGCACAAGGACTTACACCGGGGAGCTGTTTTTT. It translates to CATSTRTYTGELFF.

The chain uses TRBV5-8 and TRBJ2-7; D call uncertain. Germline values: CDR1 SGHTS, CDR2 YDEGEE. The CDR3 contains 13 residues. V dropped 2 bases and J dropped 7 bases, with 13 bases sitting between them. The CDR3 sequence: CASSFRPTREQYV. Here the CDR3 DNA reads TGTGCCAGCAGCTTCCGGCCGACGAGGGAGCAGTACGTC.

The CDR3: CASSYLGVTEAFF. In nucleotides, the CDR3 is TGTGCCAGCAGCTACCTGGGGGTCACTGAAGCTTTCTTT. This sequence joins TRBV3-1 and TRBJ1-1; TRBD1 might be the D (5 bases). In germline, CDR1 is LGHDT, CDR2 YNNKEL (reference sequence). Between the trimmed V and J ends, which lost 5 bases and 4 bases, there was a span of 11 bases. This CDR3 region has 13 residues. Full variable domain (outside the CDR3, taken from reference TRBV3-1 and TRBJ1-1): DTAVSQTPKYLVTQMGNDKSIKCEQNLGHDTMYWYKQDSKKFLKIMFSYNNKELIINETVPNRFSPKSPDKAHLNLHINSLELGDSAVYFCASSYLGVTEAFFGQGTRLTVV.

The rearrangement uses TRBV20-1 and TRBJ2-1, with unresolved D. Trimming removed 1 base from V and 6 bases from J, with 4 bases in between. Germline CDR1 reads DFQATT; CDR2 reads SNEGSKA (reference sequence). This CDR3 is 11 amino acids long. The CDR3 spells CSARVSNEQFF. CDR3 nucleotide sequence: TGCAGTGCTAGAGTCAGCAATGAGCAGTTCTTC.

This clonotype has just a few counts. The chain links TRBV29-1 to TRBJ2-7; no clear D gene. CDR1 is SQVTM and CDR2 is ANQGSEA in the germline V gene. The CDR3 has 12 amino acids. The germline V and J ends were trimmed by 4 bases and 1 base, with 8 bases remaining between them. Here the CDR3 reads CSVAEASYEQYF. The DNA of the CDR3 is TGCAGCGTTGCGGAAGCTTCCTACGAGCAGTACTTC.

This rearrangement joins TRBV2 to TRBJ1-6; a weak D match, TRBD1 (5 bases). CDR3 length: 13 residues. Germline lookup yields CDR1 SNHLY and CDR2 FYNNEI. V shed 7 bases and J shed 9 bases, with 13 bases lying between them. The CDR3 loop is CASKERDGSPLHF. The CDR3 bases are TGTGCCAGCAAAGAGAGGGACGGTTCACCCCTCCACTTT.

The chain is built from TRBV4-1 and TRBJ2-3, with 13 bases matching TRBD2. CDR1 and CDR2 (germline): MGHRA, YSYEKL. Trimming took 5 bases from V and 1 from J; bases not matched to a gene: 6. This CDR3 contains 17 residues. CDR3 DNA sequence: TGCGCCAGCAGCTCAGCCGGGACTAGCGGGGGCACAGATACGCAGTATTTT. It specifies CASSSAGTSGGTDTQYF.

In its sample, this clonotype was seen many times. The chain recombines TRBV12-3 or TRBV12-4 with TRBJ1-1; 7 bases agree with TRBD1. This CDR3 region has 15 residues. Trimming at V came to 3 bases and at J to 9 bases, leaving 13 bases not matched to a gene. The CDR3 here is CASSLTGTAESKAFF. DNA for the CDR3: TGTGCCAGCAGTTTGACGGGGACAGCCGAATCGAAAGCTTTCTTT.

Ten or more counts support this clonotype. The V and J genes are TRBV28 and TRBJ1-1; D is perhaps TRBD1 (5 bases). V lost 5 bases and J 3 bases, leaving 25 bases between the germline ends. The CDR3 is made up of 18 amino acids. CDR1 MDHEN and CDR2 SYDVKM come from the germline V gene. The CDR3 region is CASSTPGLLAIRDTEAFF. The CDR3 DNA is TGTGCCAGCAGTACCCCGGGACTCCTGGCGATTCGGGACACTGAAGCTTTCTTT.

This clonotype showed up just a few times. The gene calls are TRBV18 and TRBJ2-7; D may be TRBD2 (7 bases). The CDR3 loop spans 16 amino acids. The V end lost 0 bases, the J end lost 2 bases, and 14 bases lay between the germline ends. Germline V gene sequence: CDR1 KGHSH, CDR2 LQKENI. The CDR3: CASSPPSRGAAYEQYF. As DNA, the CDR3 is TGTGCCAGCTCACCACCGTCCCGGGGGGCCGCCTACGAGCAGTACTTC.

A few counts support this clonotype. The chain recombines TRBV3-1 with TRBJ2-1, with TRBD2 matching over 12 bases. The germline gives CDR1 LGHDT, CDR2 YNNKEL (reference sequence). J was trimmed by 15 bases and V by 3 bases; bases with no gene match: 6. The CDR3 is 13 residues long. In DNA form, the CDR3 reads TGTGCCAGCAGCCAGGGGACTAGCGGGCCCTCGTTCTTC. It codes for CASSQGTSGPSFF.

This clonotype occurred a few times. The chain has TRBV10-3 and TRBJ2-3; D might be TRBD1 or TRBD2, each matching 7 bases. The germline V gene has CDR1 ENHRY and CDR2 SYGVKD. V lost 4 bases, J lost 0 bases, and 14 bases lay in between. CDR3 length: 16 residues. CDR3 coding DNA: TGTGCCATCAGTGTCCAGGGGGGGGCGAGCACAGATACGCAGTATTTT. Encoded protein: CAISVQGGASTDTQYF.

This clonotype was counted at least ten times. The rearrangement links TRBV12-3 or TRBV12-4 to TRBJ1-2; D not resolved. Trimming took off 3 bases at V and 4 bases at J, with 9 bases between the two ends. The CDR3 is 13 amino acids. The CDR3 loop reads CASSFEGLYGYTF. CDR3 DNA: TGTGCCAGCAGTTTTGAGGGTCTCTATGGCTACACCTTC.

This clonotype was seen more than once but under ten times. This rearrangement joins TRBV4-3 to TRBJ2-1; 10 nucleotides align to TRBD2. CDR3 length: 14 residues. In germline, CDR1 is LGHNA, CDR2 YSLEER. V shed 3 bases, J shed 9 bases, and the junction held 5 bases outside the gene matches. Written as DNA, the CDR3 is TGCGCCAGCAGCCACTCCGGGACTAGCGTTGAGCAGTTCTTC. Translated: CASSHSGTSVEQFF.

This clonotype was counted a few times. V usage is TRBV4-2 and J usage is TRBJ2-2; TRBD2 agrees at 10 bases. The V and J ends lost 4 bases and 7 bases, in that order; junction bases with no gene match: 9. The CDR3 has 16 amino acids. Germline V CDR1 and CDR2: LGHNA, YNFKEQ. CDR3 in DNA: TGTGCCAGCAGCCCCAGCGGGGGGGTAGTGGTCGGGGAGCTGTTTTTT. Amino acid sequence: CASSPSGGVVVGELFF.